This T cell receptor beta chain appears in the sequencing data of a study of beta chain features in type 1 diabetes. Study overall: Healthy donors and patients had similar age, gender and cell yields. General study results and limits: Shortening of TCRB CDR3s, moderate but significant, appeared in all four CD4+ subsets of Type 1 diabetes patients. Patients with type 1 diabetes showed fewer VDJ junction insertions and more deletions.

Investigators reverse transcribed all isolated RNA, so they sequenced expressed TCRB transcripts. Data came from immunoSEQ multiplex PCR; TCRdb stores just in-frame clones and leaves some out. The data contain under 250,000 clones, roughly an eighth of them singletons. This clone was seen a few times. The antigen is undetermined. Trimming left V 6 bases short and J 6 bases short, with 12 bases between. CDR1 and CDR2 from the germline V gene are MNHEY and SVGAGI. The CDR3 totals 13 residues. This sequence joins TRBV6-5 and TRBJ1-5, with D maybe TRBD1 (5 bases). This receptor was identified in a woman aged 40 to 50 in good health. Sequencing was carried out using naive CD4+ T cells from blood. The CDR3 spells CASSPAGFQPQHF. The CDR3 DNA sequence: TGTGCCAGCAGCCCAGCAGGGTTTCAGCCCCAGCATTTT.